This T cell receptor beta chain was recovered during a study of PD-1 blockade in classical Hodgkin lymphoma. In every patient, relapse followed autologous stem cell transplantation, while exposure to brentuximab vedotin differed. Isolation of CD8+ T cells from thawed PBMCs used magnetic negative selection. The V segment lost 5 bases and the J segment 7 bases; nucleotides outside the gene matches: 26. Germline CDR1 MNHEY, CDR2 SMNVEV (reference sequence). The CDR3 has 20 amino acids. TCRdb keeps only in-frame clones here, not all; method: immunoSEQ multiplex PCR. The sample has 5,500 to 7,500 clones, less than 55% seen once.

The starting material was CD8+ T cells from blood, obtained at baseline. The chain couples TRBV27 to TRBJ2-1; TRBD2 matches at 7 bases. The receptor's source is a human donor with classical Hodgkin lymphoma. CDR3 DNA: TGTGCCAGCAGTCCCCGTTTGGTCCGGGAGGCCCAGGTCCCCCTGAATGAGCAGTTCTTC. Translated, it gives CASSPRLVREAQVPLNEQFF.